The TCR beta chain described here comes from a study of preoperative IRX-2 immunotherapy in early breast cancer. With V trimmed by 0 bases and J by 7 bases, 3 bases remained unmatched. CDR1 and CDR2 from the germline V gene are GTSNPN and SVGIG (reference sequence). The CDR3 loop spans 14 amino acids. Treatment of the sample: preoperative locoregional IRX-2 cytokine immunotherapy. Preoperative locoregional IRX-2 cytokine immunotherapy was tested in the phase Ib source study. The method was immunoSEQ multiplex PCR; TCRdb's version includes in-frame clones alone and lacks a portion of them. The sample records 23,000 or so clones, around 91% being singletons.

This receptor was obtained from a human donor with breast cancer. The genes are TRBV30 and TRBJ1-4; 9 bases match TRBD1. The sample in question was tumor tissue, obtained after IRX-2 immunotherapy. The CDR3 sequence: CAWSVTGGLEKLFF. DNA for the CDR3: TGTGCCTGGAGTGTCACAGGGGGCCTTGAAAAACTGTTTTTT.